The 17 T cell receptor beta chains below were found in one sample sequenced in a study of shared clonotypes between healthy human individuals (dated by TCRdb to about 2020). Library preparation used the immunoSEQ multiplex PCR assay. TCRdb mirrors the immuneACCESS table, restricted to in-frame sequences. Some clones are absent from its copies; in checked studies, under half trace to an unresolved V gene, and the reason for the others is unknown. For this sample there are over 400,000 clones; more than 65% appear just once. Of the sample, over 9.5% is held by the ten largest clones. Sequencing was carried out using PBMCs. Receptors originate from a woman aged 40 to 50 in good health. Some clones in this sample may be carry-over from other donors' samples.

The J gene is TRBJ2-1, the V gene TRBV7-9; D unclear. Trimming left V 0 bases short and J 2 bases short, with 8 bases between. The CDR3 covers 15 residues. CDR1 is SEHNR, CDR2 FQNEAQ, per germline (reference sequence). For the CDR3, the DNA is TGTGCCAGCAGCTTAGCGGATCAACCCTACAATGAGCAGTTCTTC. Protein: CASSLADQPYNEQFF.

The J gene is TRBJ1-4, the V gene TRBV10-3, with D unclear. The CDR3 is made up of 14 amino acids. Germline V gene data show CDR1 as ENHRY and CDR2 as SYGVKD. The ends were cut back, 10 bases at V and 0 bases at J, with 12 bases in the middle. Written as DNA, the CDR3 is TGTGCCACCCGGCAGATTGCAACTAATGAAAAACTGTTTTTT. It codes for CATRQIATNEKLFF.

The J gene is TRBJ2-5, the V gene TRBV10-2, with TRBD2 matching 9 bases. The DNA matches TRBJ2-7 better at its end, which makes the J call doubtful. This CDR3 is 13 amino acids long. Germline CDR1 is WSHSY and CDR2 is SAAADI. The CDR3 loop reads CASSETSGYEQYF. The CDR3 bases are TGCGCCAGCAGCGAGACTAGCGGCTACGAGCAGTACTTC.

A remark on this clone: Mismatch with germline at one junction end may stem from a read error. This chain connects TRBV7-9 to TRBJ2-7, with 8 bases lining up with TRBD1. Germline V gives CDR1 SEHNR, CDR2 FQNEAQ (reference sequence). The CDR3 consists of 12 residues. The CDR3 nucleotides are TGTGCCAGCAGCTTAGCCGGGGACAGGCCAACCTTC. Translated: CASSLAGDRPTF. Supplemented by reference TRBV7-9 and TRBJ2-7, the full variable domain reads DTGVSQNPRHKITKRGQNVTFRCDPISEHNRLYWYRQTLGQGPEFLTYFQNEAQLEKSRLLSDRFSAERPKGSFSTLEIQRTEQGDSAMYLCASSLAGDRPTFGPGTRLTVT.

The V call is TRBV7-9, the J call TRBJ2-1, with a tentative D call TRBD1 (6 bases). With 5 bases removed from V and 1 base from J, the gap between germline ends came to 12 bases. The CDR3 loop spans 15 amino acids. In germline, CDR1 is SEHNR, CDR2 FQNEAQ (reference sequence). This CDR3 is CASSRGQGSYNEQFF. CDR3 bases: TGTGCCAGCAGCCGGGGCCAGGGGTCCTACAATGAGCAGTTCTTC. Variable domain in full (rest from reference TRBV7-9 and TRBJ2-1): DTGVSQNPRHKITKRGQNVTFRCDPISEHNRLYWYRQTLGQGPEFLTYFQNEAQLEKSRLLSDRFSAERPKGSFSTLEIQRTEQGDSAMYLCASSRGQGSYNEQFFGPGTRLTVL.

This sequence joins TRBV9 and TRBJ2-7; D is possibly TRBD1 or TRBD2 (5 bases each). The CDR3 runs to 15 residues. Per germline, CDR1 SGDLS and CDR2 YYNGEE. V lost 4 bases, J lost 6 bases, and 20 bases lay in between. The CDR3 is CASSSEGSLLGEQYF. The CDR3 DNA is TGTGCCAGCAGCTCAGAGGGGTCCCTCCTAGGCGAGCAGTACTTC.

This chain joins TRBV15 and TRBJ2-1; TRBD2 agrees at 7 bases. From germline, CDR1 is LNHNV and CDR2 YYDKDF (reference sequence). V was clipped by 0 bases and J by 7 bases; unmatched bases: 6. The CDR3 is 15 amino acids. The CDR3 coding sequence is TGTGCCACCAGCAGAGATGGAGCGGGATTGAATGAGCAGTTCTTC. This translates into CATSRDGAGLNEQFF.

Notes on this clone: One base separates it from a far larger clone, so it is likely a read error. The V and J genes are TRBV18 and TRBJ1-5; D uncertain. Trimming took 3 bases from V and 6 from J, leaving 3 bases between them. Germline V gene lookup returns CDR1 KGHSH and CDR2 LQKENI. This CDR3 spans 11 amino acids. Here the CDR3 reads CASSPTQPQHF. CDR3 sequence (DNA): TGTGCCAGCTCACCGACTCAGCCCCAGCATTTT.

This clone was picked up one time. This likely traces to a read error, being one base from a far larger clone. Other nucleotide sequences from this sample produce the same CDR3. CDR3 sequence reads: CSVAGLAGYEQYF. In DNA form, the CDR3 reads TGTAGCGTTGCGGGACTAGCGGGCTACGAGCAGTACTTC. The V gene is TRBV29-1, the J gene TRBJ2-7; TRBD2 matches at 12 bases. CDR3 length equals 13 residues. Germline V lookup: CDR1 SQVTM, CDR2 ANQGSEA.

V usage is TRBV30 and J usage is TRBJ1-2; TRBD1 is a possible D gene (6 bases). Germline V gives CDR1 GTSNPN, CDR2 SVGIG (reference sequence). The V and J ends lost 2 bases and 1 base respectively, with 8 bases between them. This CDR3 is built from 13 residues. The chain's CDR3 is CAWSPDSNYGYTF. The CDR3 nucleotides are TGTGCCTGGAGTCCGGACAGTAACTATGGCTACACCTTC. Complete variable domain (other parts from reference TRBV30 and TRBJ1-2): SQTIHQWPATLVQPVGSPLSLECTVEGTSNPNLYWYRQAAGRGLQLLFYSVGIGQISSEVPQNLSASRPQDRQFILSSKKLLLSDSGFYLCAWSPDSNYGYTFGSGTRLTVV.

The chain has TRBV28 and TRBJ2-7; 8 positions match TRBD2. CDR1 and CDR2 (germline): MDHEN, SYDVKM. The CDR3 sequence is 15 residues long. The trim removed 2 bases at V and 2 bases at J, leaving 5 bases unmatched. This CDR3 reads CASSLGTSGAYEQYF. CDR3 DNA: TGTGCCAGCAGTTTAGGTACTAGCGGAGCCTACGAGCAGTACTTC.

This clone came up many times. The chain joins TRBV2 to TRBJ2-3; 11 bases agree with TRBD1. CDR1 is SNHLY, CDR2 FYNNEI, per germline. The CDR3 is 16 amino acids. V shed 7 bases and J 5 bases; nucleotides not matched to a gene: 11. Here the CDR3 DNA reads TGTGCCAGCAACCCCCGGACAGGGGGCTGGGGAGATACGCAGTATTTT. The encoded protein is CASNPRTGGWGDTQYF.

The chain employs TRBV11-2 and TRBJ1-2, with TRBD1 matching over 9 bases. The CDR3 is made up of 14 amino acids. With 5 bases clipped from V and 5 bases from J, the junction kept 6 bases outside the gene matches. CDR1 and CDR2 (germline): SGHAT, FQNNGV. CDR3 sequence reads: CASSKGQGGYGYTF. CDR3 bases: TGTGCCAGCAGCAAGGGACAGGGAGGATATGGCTACACCTTC.

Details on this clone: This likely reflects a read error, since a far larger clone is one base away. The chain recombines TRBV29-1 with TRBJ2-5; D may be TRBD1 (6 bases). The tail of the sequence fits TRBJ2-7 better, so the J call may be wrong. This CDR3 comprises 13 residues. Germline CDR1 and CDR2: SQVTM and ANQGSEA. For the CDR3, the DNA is TGCAGCGTTGGTGGGGGCAGAACTGACGAGCAGTACTTC. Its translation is CSVGGGRTDEQYF.

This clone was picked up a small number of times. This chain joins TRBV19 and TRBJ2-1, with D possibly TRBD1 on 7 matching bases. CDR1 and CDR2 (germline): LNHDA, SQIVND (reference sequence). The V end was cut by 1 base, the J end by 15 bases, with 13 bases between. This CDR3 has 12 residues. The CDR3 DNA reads TGTGCCAGTAGTATAGGACAGGGAGGTCCGTTCTTC. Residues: CASSIGQGGPFF.

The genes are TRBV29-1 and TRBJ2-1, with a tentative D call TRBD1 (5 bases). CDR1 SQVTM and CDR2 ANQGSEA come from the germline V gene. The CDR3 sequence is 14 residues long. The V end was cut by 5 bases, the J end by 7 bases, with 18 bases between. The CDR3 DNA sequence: TGCAGCGTTTGGACACAACAATTGTTGAATGAGCAGTTCTTC. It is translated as CSVWTQQLLNEQFF.

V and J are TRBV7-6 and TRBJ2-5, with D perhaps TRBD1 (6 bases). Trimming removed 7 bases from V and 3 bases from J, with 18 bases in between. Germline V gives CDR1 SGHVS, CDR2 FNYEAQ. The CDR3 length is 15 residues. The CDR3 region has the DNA TGTGCCAGCACCCTTAGTGGGCCAGGGGAAGAGACCCAGTACTTC. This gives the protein CASTLSGPGEETQYF.